These 2 T cell receptor beta chains were sequenced from one sample in a study of OX40 agonist ivuxolimab in advanced cancers. The library was generated by the immunoSEQ multiplex PCR assay. The table comes from immuneACCESS by way of TCRdb, which keeps in-frame sequences with V and J called. Part of the clones is missing from these tables; in studies checked, under half for an unresolved V gene and the rest for unknown reasons. This sample holds roughly 67,000 clones; around nine tenths were observed only once. The top ten constitute roughly 0.72% of the sample. The specimen comprised CD4+ or CD8+ T cells sorted from blood, sampled in a trial of the OX40 agonist ivuxolimab. The source of these receptors is an adult with an advanced solid tumor such as melanoma, head and neck, liver or kidney cancer.

This chain links TRBV11-2 with TRBJ2-7, with TRBD1 matching 7 bases. This CDR3 is 14 amino acids long. The V and J ends lost 4 bases and 3 bases, in that order; junction bases with no gene match: 6. Looked up from germline, CDR1 is SGHAT and CDR2 is FQNNGV. Here the CDR3 reads CASSSQQGIYEQYF. The CDR3 coding sequence is TGTGCCAGCAGCTCCCAACAGGGGATCTACGAGCAGTACTTC.

The rearrangement joins TRBV29-1 to TRBJ2-5; tentatively, D is TRBD2 (6 bases). Germline CDR1 and CDR2: SQVTM and ANQGSEA. This CDR3 is 12 amino acids long. Deletions cut 8 bases from V and 4 bases from J, with 14 bases between. The CDR3, as DNA: TGCAGCCCCACGGGGGAGTTAGAGACCCAGTACTTC. Amino acids: CSPTGELETQYF.